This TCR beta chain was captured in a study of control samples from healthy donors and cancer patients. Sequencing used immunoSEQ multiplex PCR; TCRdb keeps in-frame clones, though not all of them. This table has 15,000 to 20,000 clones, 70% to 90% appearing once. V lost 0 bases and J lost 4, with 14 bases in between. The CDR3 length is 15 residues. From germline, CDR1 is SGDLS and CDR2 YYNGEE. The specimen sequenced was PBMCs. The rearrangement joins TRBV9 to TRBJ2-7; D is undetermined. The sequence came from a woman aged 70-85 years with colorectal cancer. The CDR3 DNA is TGTGCCAGCAGCGTAGGATCCAAATTATTATACGAGCAGTACTTC. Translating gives CASSVGSKLLYEQYF.